This T cell receptor (beta chain) was recorded in a study of cytotoxic CD8 clonotypes in ibrutinib-treated CLL. Study-wide results and limits: Shared public clonotypes were rare, and on treatment they either got smaller or stayed the same.

Repertoires were generated with immunoSEQ multiplex PCR, while TCRdb's copy carries only in-frame clones and drops some. The data contain under 150,000 clones, more than 75% of them singletons. For this clone: What it binds is unknown.

The material was PBMCs, obtained after 36 months of ibrutinib treatment. The TCR was taken from a human donor with chronic lymphocytic leukemia.

The DNA of the CDR3 is TGCGCCAGCAGCCAAGGAGGGGGACAGGGCGGTGAAAAACTGTTTTTT. Amino acids: CASSQGGGQGGEKLFF. V is TRBV4-1 and J is TRBJ1-4; 9 nucleotides match TRBD1. The CDR3 covers 16 residues. V was clipped by 1 base and J by 7 bases; unmatched bases: 7. CDR1 is MGHRA, CDR2 YSYEKL, per germline.